These 16 T cell receptor beta chains share one sample of origin, sequenced in a study of T-cell reconstitution after alpha-beta-depleted transplantation in children. It was with unique molecular identifiers that the TCRbeta library was prepared. TCRdb ran MiXCR on the PCR reads and lists one entry per CDR3 protein. The data hold about 640,000 distinct CDR3 sequences, with over 10% observed a single time. Material: PBMCs, mostly from graft donor cells, obtained 360 days after TCRalphabeta/CD19-depleted stem cell transplant. The receptors come from a male patient aged 10 to 17 who had a stem cell transplant for acute myeloid leukemia, so the T cells may come from the graft donor.

In DNA, the CDR3 is TGCGCCAGCAGCGAAGGGACAGGGAACGAATCAGGCTACACCTTC. This codes for CASSEGTGNESGYTF. The V call is TRBV5-1, the J call TRBJ1-2, with 9 bases that match TRBD1. The CDR3 length is 15 residues. In germline, CDR1 is SGHRS, CDR2 YFSETQ. V gave up 4 bases and J gave up 8 bases; unmatched junction bases: 12.

This chain joins TRBV18 and TRBJ2-1, with 8 bases matching TRBD1. This CDR3 is 19 amino acids long. Losses at the gene ends were 3 bases for V and 0 bases for J; bases not matched to a gene: 13. CDR1 is KGHSH, CDR2 LQKENI, per germline. This chain's CDR3 is CASSPQGANRTSSYNEQFF. Here the CDR3 DNA reads TGTGCCAGCTCACCCCAGGGGGCTAATAGGACGAGCTCCTACAATGAGCAGTTCTTC.

Ten or more counts support this clonotype. V and J are TRBV6-2 or TRBV6-3 and TRBJ2-5, with 11 nucleotides matching TRBD2. Germline lookup yields CDR1 MNHEY and CDR2 SVGEGT. This CDR3 comprises 17 residues. V lost 6 bases and J lost 5; bases outside the gene matches: 14. The CDR3 loop is CASRKHPVAGGPETQYF. CDR3 bases: TGTGCCAGCAGGAAACATCCTGTAGCGGGAGGGCCTGAGACCCAGTACTTC.

The sample holds many counts of this clonotype. The V gene is TRBV12-3 or TRBV12-4, the J gene TRBJ1-3, with D tentatively TRBD1 (6 bases). The CDR3 has 14 residues. V was clipped by 5 bases and J by 4 bases, with 12 bases between them. CDR3 loop: CASSTGQRGNTIYF. The CDR3 DNA sequence: TGTGCCAGCAGTACCGGACAGCGCGGAAACACCATATATTTT.

V is TRBV20-1 and J is TRBJ2-7; the D call may be TRBD1 or TRBD2 (5 bases each). The CDR3 length is 16 residues. CDR1 and CDR2 (germline): DFQATT, SNEGSKA (reference sequence). V was cut by 5 bases and J by 3 bases, with 23 bases left in between. The CDR3: CSAPLLRGTLNYEQYF. The CDR3 nucleotides are TGCAGTGCTCCTCTTCTGCGAGGGACCTTGAACTACGAGCAGTACTTC.

The gene calls are TRBV12-3 or TRBV12-4 and TRBJ2-3, with D perhaps matching TRBD1 (6 bases). With 8 bases removed from V and 1 base from J, the gap between germline ends came to 19 bases. This CDR3 spans 16 amino acids. The CDR3 loop reads CASWGPTPTGTDTQYF. DNA for the CDR3: TGTGCCAGCTGGGGGCCGACTCCCACCGGCACAGATACGCAGTATTTT.

This clonotype was seen a few times. The genes are TRBV5-1 and TRBJ1-2; 8 positions match TRBD1. This CDR3 is 14 amino acids long. Germline values: CDR1 SGHRS, CDR2 YFSETQ. V shed 3 bases, J shed 5 bases, and the junction held 6 bases outside the gene matches. The CDR3 nucleotides read TGCGCCAGCAGCTACGGGACAGGAATATATGGCTACACCTTC. Amino acids: CASSYGTGIYGYTF.

This clonotype showed up just a few times. The chain couples TRBV7-9 to TRBJ2-5, with D hard to call. Trimming took 4 bases from V and 7 from J, leaving 10 bases between them. Germline V CDR1 and CDR2: SEHNR, FQNEAQ (reference sequence). CDR3 length: 12 amino acids. CDR3 residues: CASSSHSGTQYF. The CDR3 DNA is TGTGCCAGCAGCTCACATTCGGGGACCCAGTACTTC.

This clonotype has at least ten counts. The chain combines TRBV5-1 with TRBJ2-1; 10 nucleotides match TRBD1. CDR3 length: 14 residues. Germline V lookup: CDR1 SGHRS, CDR2 YFSETQ. With 4 bases clipped from V and 8 bases from J, the junction kept 6 bases outside the gene matches. CDR3 protein: CASSLRDRGYEQFF. The CDR3 DNA reads TGCGCCAGCAGCCTCCGGGACAGGGGATATGAGCAGTTCTTC. The full variable domain, with the rest looked up from reference TRBV5-1 and TRBJ2-1, is KAGVTQTPRYLIKTRGQQVTLSCSPISGHRSVSWYQQTPGQGLQFLFEYFSETQRNKGNFPGRFSGRQFSNSRSEMNVSTLELGDSALYLCASSLRDRGYEQFFGPGTRLTVL.

This clonotype was counted between two and nine times. The rearrangement joins TRBV7-9 to TRBJ2-7; TRBD1 matches at 7 bases. With 7 bases clipped from V and 0 bases from J, the junction kept 6 bases outside the gene matches. The CDR3 runs to 14 residues. Germline assignment: CDR1 SEHNR and CDR2 FQNEAQ (reference sequence). CDR3: CASTKGAGSYEQYF. CDR3 bases: TGTGCCAGCACCAAGGGGGCGGGCTCCTACGAGCAGTACTTC.

This clonotype appeared a few times. The genes are TRBV5-1 and TRBJ1-2; 10 positions match TRBD1. CDR1 and CDR2 (germline): SGHRS, YFSETQ. Unmatched junction bases numbered 10, after V lost 0 bases and J lost 5 bases. CDR3 size: 17 residues. DNA for the CDR3: TGCGCCAGCAGCTTGGTGGTTACGGGACAGGGGATTTATGGCTACACCTTC. This gives the protein CASSLVVTGQGIYGYTF.

The chain uses TRBV9 and TRBJ1-2; D unresolved. V was shortened by 0 bases and J by 6 bases, with 6 bases between the two germline ends. In germline, CDR1 is SGDLS, CDR2 YYNGEE. The CDR3 totals 12 residues. The CDR3 DNA reads as TGTGCCAGCAGCGTAGGCGGGGATGGCTACACCTTC. It translates to CASSVGGDGYTF. Combining the CDR3 with reference TRBV9 and TRBJ1-2 gives the whole variable domain DSGVTQTPKHLITATGQRVTLRCSPRSGDLSVYWYQQSLDQGLQFLIQYYNGEERAKGNILERFSAQQFPDLHSELNLSSLELGDSALYFCASSVGGDGYTFGSGTRLTVV.

A few counts support this clonotype. The chain couples TRBV5-5 to TRBJ2-1, with 9 bases aligning to TRBD2. The CDR3 length is 14 residues. In germline, CDR1 is SGHKS, CDR2 YYEKEE (reference sequence). Unmatched junction bases numbered 3, after V lost 4 bases and J lost 4 bases. CDR3 sequence reads: CASSRSGRYNEQFF. CDR3 sequence (DNA): TGTGCCAGCAGCAGGAGCGGGAGGTACAATGAGCAGTTCTTC. Drawing the rest from reference TRBV5-5 and TRBJ2-1, the complete variable domain is DAGVTQSPTHLIKTRGQQVTLRCSPISGHKSVSWYQQVLGQGPQFIFQYYEKEERGRGNFPDRFSARQFPNYSSELNVNALLLGDSALYLCASSRSGRYNEQFFGPGTRLTVL.

V is TRBV12-3 or TRBV12-4 and J is TRBJ2-5; TRBD2 agrees at 12 bases. V shed 3 bases, J shed 5 bases, and the junction held 7 bases outside the gene matches. The CDR3 is 16 residues long. CDR3 in amino acids: CASSLRLAGGAETQYF. In DNA, the CDR3 is TGTGCCAGCAGTTTGCGGCTAGCGGGAGGGGCTGAGACCCAGTACTTC.

This CDR3 reads CASIPSSGMFGDKNIQYF. CDR3 in DNA: TGTGCCAGCATCCCCTCTAGCGGGATGTTTGGGGACAAAAACATTCAGTACTTC. The chain joins TRBV28 to TRBJ2-4, with TRBD2 matching 9 bases. CDR1 is MDHEN, CDR2 SYDVKM, per germline. The CDR3 totals 18 residues. With V trimmed by 7 bases and J by 3 bases, 16 bases remained unmatched.

This CDR3 is CASSLDGRGLGELFF. In DNA, the CDR3 is TGTGCCAGCAGTTTAGACGGCAGGGGGCTCGGGGAGCTGTTTTTT. This sequence joins TRBV28 and TRBJ2-2, with 8 bases lining up with TRBD1. The length of the CDR3 is 15 residues. The germline CDR1 and CDR2 sequences are MDHEN and SYDVKM. J was trimmed by 7 bases and V by 2 bases; bases with no gene match: 6.